Listed below are T cell receptor beta chains from one sample, sequenced in a study of OX40 agonist ivuxolimab in advanced cancers. Using immunoSEQ multiplex PCR, the repertoire was profiled, and TCRdb retains in-frame clones only, with some absent. The sample yields about 64,000 clones, about 88% seen once. The sample here was CD4+ or CD8+ T cells sorted from blood, taken in a trial of the OX40 agonist ivuxolimab. The source of these receptors is an adult with an advanced solid tumor such as melanoma, head and neck, liver or kidney cancer. Both conserved end residues are part of each CDR3. D genes are given only for firm matches. The size field is filled for only some rows; it gives once, few, many or a size class.

>TRBV15|TRBJ2-7|NA|NA|13
CATSRENFYEQYF
TGTGCCACCAGCAGAGAGAACTTCTACGAGCAGTACTTC
>TRBV28|TRBJ2-7|NA|NA|12
CASSSRFYEQYF
TGTGCCAGCAGTTCGAGATTCTACGAGCAGTACTTC
>TRBV19|TRBJ2-3|TRBD2|NA|16
CASSIGLAGDTDTQYF
TGTGCCAGTAGTATTGGTTTAGCGGGTGACACAGATACGCAGTATTTT
>TRBV2|TRBJ2-1|TRBD2|NA|16
CASKRAGGFSYNEQFF
TGTGCCAGCAAGAGAGCGGGAGGGTTTTCCTACAATGAGCAGTTCTTC
>TRBV10-3|TRBJ1-2|TRBD1|NA|12
CVTGGGLYGYTF
TGTGTCACAGGGGGCGGACTCTATGGCTACACCTTC
>TRBV6-5|TRBJ2-7|NA|NA|13
CASSRTGRDEQYF
TGTGCCAGCAGTCGGACAGGGAGGGACGAGCAGTACTTC
>TRBV2|TRBJ2-5|TRBD2|NA|13
CASRAGDEKTQYF
TGTGCCAGCAGGGCGGGAGACGAGAAGACCCAGTACTTC
>TRBV5-6|TRBJ2-3|TRBD1|NA|14
CASSLPGGADTQYF
TGTGCCAGCAGCTTGCCAGGGGGCGCAGATACGCAGTATTTT
>TRBV19|TRBJ2-1|TRBD2|NA|14
CASKSTSDYNEQFF
TGTGCCAGTAAGAGCACTAGCGACTACAATGAGCAGTTCTTC
>TRBV10-1|TRBJ2-3|TRBD2|NA|14
CASRGLADTDTQYF
TGCGCCAGCAGAGGACTAGCGGACACAGATACGCAGTATTTT
>TRBV5-1|TRBJ2-5|TRBD2|NA|15
CASSLRSGSRETQYF
TGCGCCAGCAGCTTGCGCAGCGGGAGCCGGGAGACCCAGTACTTC
>TRBV4-3|TRBJ2-3|NA|NA|12
CASSGGAEAQYF
TGCGCCAGCAGCGGGGGGGCTGAGGCGCAGTATTTT
>TRBV6-1|TRBJ2-4|NA|NA|11
CASTIEYIQYF
TGTGCCAGCACAATAGAATACATTCAGTACTTC
>TRBV5-6|TRBJ1-4|NA|NA|15
CASSSLGQSNEKLFF
TGTGCCAGCAGCTCCCTAGGACAGTCTAATGAAAAACTGTTTTTT
>TRBV7-2|TRBJ1-3|TRBD1|NA|15
CASSLAGGIGNTIYF
TGTGCCAGCAGCTTGGCAGGGGGCATTGGAAACACCATATATTTT
>TRBV19|TRBJ1-5|NA|NA|14
CASRDGATGQPQHF
TGTGCCAGCCGAGACGGGGCAACCGGGCAGCCCCAGCATTTT
>TRBV4-1|TRBJ2-6|NA|NA|14
CASSQRVGANVLTF
TGCGCCAGCAGCCAACGGGTAGGGGCCAACGTCCTGACTTTC
>TRBV7-9|TRBJ1-3|NA|few|12
CASSHLRNTIYF
TGTGCCAGCAGCCATCTAAGAAACACCATATATTTT
>TRBV4-2|TRBJ1-2|TRBD1|NA|15
CASSQDVTGGWSYTF
TGTGCCAGCAGCCAAGATGTGACAGGGGGATGGTCCTACACCTTC
>TRBV7-2|TRBJ1-3|NA|NA|14
CASSAQVSGNTIYF
TGTGCCAGCAGCGCACAGGTTTCTGGAAACACCATATATTTT
>TRBV14|TRBJ2-5|TRBD2|NA|15
CASSLAGALGETQYF
TGTGCCAGCAGTCTAGCGGGAGCCTTGGGGGAGACCCAGTACTTC
>TRBV6-1|TRBJ2-2|NA|NA|15
CASSELAGNTGELFF
TGTGCCAGCAGTGAATTGGCCGGGAACACCGGGGAGCTGTTTTTT
>TRBV4-2|TRBJ2-7|NA|NA|14
CASSPRPGTYEQYF
TGTGCCAGCAGCCCCCGTCCGGGGACCTACGAGCAGTACTTC
>TRBV30|TRBJ2-7|TRBD1|NA|13
CAWGGQGPYEQYF
TGTGCCTGGGGGGGACAGGGCCCCTACGAGCAGTACTTC
>TRBV29-1|TRBJ1-1|NA|NA|14
CSVDSRVMGTEAFF
TGCAGCGTTGATTCCAGGGTGATGGGTACTGAAGCTTTCTTT
>TRBV19|TRBJ1-1|TRBD1|NA|14
CASSSRQGSTEAFF
TGTGCCAGTAGTTCGCGACAGGGGAGCACTGAAGCTTTCTTT
>TRBV29-1|TRBJ2-5|NA|NA|15
CSAAGSGAYVETQYF
TGCAGCGCTGCTGGGTCGGGGGCCTATGTGGAGACCCAGTACTTC
>TRBV28|TRBJ1-1|TRBD1|NA|16
CASSSQAGTGNTEAFF
TGTGCCAGCAGTTCACAAGCCGGGACAGGGAACACTGAAGCTTTCTTT
>TRBV2|TRBJ2-2|TRBD1|few|15
CASSPQGAWTGELFF
TGTGCCAGCAGTCCCCAGGGGGCTTGGACCGGGGAGCTGTTTTTT
>TRBV7-9|TRBJ1-1|NA|NA|14
CASSLASTGTEAFF
TGTGCCAGCAGCTTAGCGTCCACAGGAACTGAAGCTTTCTTT
>TRBV27|TRBJ1-1|NA|NA|15
CASSLIRDSNTEAFF
TGTGCCAGCAGTTTAATTAGGGATTCGAACACTGAAGCTTTCTTT
>TRBV18|TRBJ2-2|NA|NA|15
CASSPLAGDTGELFF
TGTGCCAGCTCACCACTTGCAGGCGACACCGGGGAGCTGTTTTTT
>TRBV14|TRBJ2-7|TRBD1|NA|15
CASSQARGNIYEQYF
TGTGCCAGCAGCCAAGCCAGGGGGAATATCTACGAGCAGTACTTC
>TRBV9|TRBJ2-2|TRBD1|once|18
CASSVRSGGQGETGELFF
TGTGCCAGCAGCGTAAGATCTGGTGGACAGGGGGAAACCGGGGAGCTGTTTTTT
>TRBV5-5|TRBJ1-1|NA|NA|15
CASSWGTGSNTEAFF
TGTGCCAGCAGTTGGGGAACCGGGTCGAACACTGAAGCTTTCTTT
>TRBV2|TRBJ1-1|NA|NA|14
CASSGARGDTEAFF
TGTGCCAGCAGTGGAGCCAGGGGTGACACTGAAGCTTTCTTT
>TRBV5-1|TRBJ1-2|NA|NA|14
CASSPGSGDYGYTF
TGCGCCAGCAGCCCCGGGTCGGGGGACTATGGCTACACCTTC
>TRBV10-1|TRBJ2-2|NA|NA|15
CASSESGPLAGELFF
TGCGCCAGCAGTGAGTCGGGGCCGCTCGCCGGGGAGCTGTTTTTT
>TRBV15|TRBJ2-4|NA|NA|15
CATSVDGLAKNIQYF
TGTGCCACCAGCGTAGACGGCCTAGCCAAAAACATTCAGTACTTC
>TRBV9|TRBJ2-7|NA|NA|16
CASSPQQLSGTYEQYF
TGTGCCAGCAGCCCGCAACAGCTTTCGGGGACCTACGAGCAGTACTTC
>TRBV28|TRBJ2-2|NA|few|15
CASSSGDRGTGELFF
TGTGCCAGCAGTTCGGGGGACAGAGGCACCGGGGAGCTGTTTTTT
>TRBV10-1|TRBJ2-3|TRBD2|NA|14
CASSLAGGSDTQYF
TGCGCCAGCAGCTTAGCGGGAGGTTCAGATACGCAGTATTTT
>TRBV7-8|TRBJ1-3|NA|few|13
CASRQDFGNTIYF
TGTGCCAGCAGACAGGACTTTGGAAACACCATATATTTT
>TRBV7-2|TRBJ2-1|TRBD1|NA|15
CASSKTGAKEDEQFF
TGTGCCAGCAGCAAGACAGGGGCAAAAGAAGATGAGCAGTTCTTC
>TRBV28|TRBJ2-5|NA|once|12
CASATEAETQYF
TGTGCCAGCGCTACTGAGGCGGAGACCCAGTACTTC
>TRBV6-1|TRBJ2-1|TRBD2|NA|15
CASRSAGGPGNEQFF
TGTGCCAGCAGGTCGGCGGGAGGGCCGGGCAATGAGCAGTTCTTC
>TRBV11-2|TRBJ2-7|NA|once|12
CASSSGAYEQYF
TGTGCCAGCAGCTCCGGGGCTTACGAGCAGTACTTC
>TRBV30|TRBJ1-3|NA|NA|14
CACSTGTPGNTIYF
TGTGCCTGTTCCACAGGGACGCCCGGAAACACCATATATTTT
>TRBV7-8|TRBJ1-2|NA|NA|15
CASTYPANRNYGYTF
TGTGCCAGCACATACCCCGCGAACCGTAACTATGGCTACACCTTC
>TRBV5-4|TRBJ2-1|NA|NA|15
CASSLESISYNEQFF
TGTGCCAGCAGCTTAGAGTCCATCTCCTACAATGAGCAGTTCTTC
>TRBV15|TRBJ1-4|NA|few|14
CATSTSFRDGKLFF
TGTGCCACCAGCACCAGCTTCCGGGACGGAAAACTGTTTTTT
>TRBV18|TRBJ2-7|TRBD1|NA|15
CASSPAGTGPYEQYF
TGTGCCAGCTCACCAGCCGGGACAGGCCCCTACGAGCAGTACTTC
>TRBV7-9|TRBJ2-2|NA|NA|16
CASSLRPAVTTGELFF
TGTGCCAGCAGCTTAAGACCGGCGGTTACAACCGGGGAGCTGTTTTTT
>TRBV5-1|TRBJ2-7|TRBD2|NA|15
CASSATSGGPYEQYF
TGCGCCAGCAGCGCCACTAGCGGGGGACCCTACGAGCAGTACTTC